This record concerns one T cell receptor beta chain sequence. Data came from immunoSEQ multiplex PCR; TCRdb stores just in-frame clones and leaves some out. The sample comprises around 110,000 clones, about 94% of which are singletons, and approximately 2.5% rests with the top ten. The sample belongs to a study of control samples from healthy donors and cancer patients. The germline CDR1 and CDR2 sequences are SGHKS and YYEKEE (reference sequence). Trimming took off 2 bases at V and 0 bases at J, with 12 bases between the two ends. The CDR3 is 17 amino acids. The source material was blood. J is TRBJ2-6 and V is TRBV5-5; D gene unclear. The sequence was collected from a man aged 25-40 years in good health. The CDR3 is CASSFFFGVSGANVLTF. For the CDR3, the DNA is TGTGCCAGCAGCTTTTTCTTTGGCGTCTCTGGGGCCAACGTCCTGACTTTC.